These 22 T cell receptor beta chains originate from one sample sequenced in a study of T cells after yellow fever vaccination (dated by TCRdb to about 2019). The treatment or condition tag for this specimen amounts to: live attenuated yellow fever vaccine strain. Libraries were constructed by 5' RACE. These reads were obtained on an Illumina NovaSeq 6000. The raw public reads went through TCRdb reprocessing: fastp at Q25, MiXCR clone calling, in-frame beta chains kept. Under each unique CDR3 protein, matching rows form one entry showing the most common genes and DNA. The sample table holds some 240,000 distinct CDR3 sequences, of which over 4.5% were seen once. Around 3.3% of the sample rests with the top ten. The starting material was CD4+ T cells sorted from PBMCs, obtained on the day of the yellow fever booster vaccination. The source of these receptors is a young man who received the YFV17D yellow fever vaccine.

The V call is TRBV14, the J call TRBJ2-3; D not resolved. V was trimmed by 4 bases and J by 3 bases, leaving 8 bases between them. The CDR3 runs 13 residues. Per the germline V gene, CDR1 is SGHDN and CDR2 is FVKESK. CDR3 residues: CASSPFRTDTQYF. Written as DNA, the CDR3 is TGTGCCAGCAGCCCGTTCCGTACAGATACGCAGTATTTT.

This clonotype was found many times. The genes are TRBV10-2 and TRBJ2-2; 8 nucleotides align to TRBD2. CDR3 size: 15 residues. V lost 10 bases to trimming and J lost 4 bases; unmatched junction nucleotides: 11. The germline CDR1 and CDR2 sequences are WSHSY and SAAADI. The CDR3 DNA reads TGCGCCATACTTCCTACGGGGGGGAGCACCGGGGAGCTGTTTTTT. This translates into CAILPTGGSTGELFF.

The rearrangement joins TRBV6-6 to TRBJ1-5; 7 bases fit TRBD1. Germline CDR1 is MNHNY and CDR2 is SVGAGI (reference sequence). Losses at the gene ends were 6 bases for V and 6 bases for J; bases not matched to a gene: 8. CDR3 size: 14 residues. The CDR3 here is CASSDRAGGQPQHF. The CDR3 DNA follows: TGTGCCAGCAGCGACAGGGCTGGAGGTCAGCCCCAGCATTTT.

Here the CDR3 DNA reads TGTGCCAGCAACCCTGCAGGGAGCTACGAGCAGTACGTC. Amino acids: CASNPAGSYEQYV. The V gene is TRBV2, the J gene TRBJ2-7; either TRBD1 or TRBD2 may supply D (5 bases each). The CDR3 covers 13 residues. V was clipped by 7 bases and J by 3 bases, with 13 bases between them. In germline, CDR1 is SNHLY, CDR2 FYNNEI.

The chain combines TRBV7-2 with TRBJ2-4; possibly TRBD1 for D (5 bases). The CDR3 is made up of 13 amino acids. Trimming removed 3 bases at V and 6 bases at J, with 9 bases between. The germline V gene has CDR1 SGHTA and CDR2 FQGNSA. The CDR3 DNA follows: TGTGCCAGCAGCTTGGGGCCACTAAACATTCAGTACTTC. Residues: CASSLGPLNIQYF.

This clonotype was seen many times. V is TRBV5-4 and J is TRBJ1-2, with no clear D. CDR1 is SGHNT and CDR2 is YYREEE in the germline V gene (reference sequence). Trimming left V 4 bases short and J 1 base short, with 8 bases between. The CDR3 has 13 residues. Written as DNA, the CDR3 is TGTGCCAGCAGCCTCGTGGATAACTATGGCTACACCTTC. Its translation: CASSLVDNYGYTF.

This clonotype was counted only a few times. This sequence joins TRBV5-5 and TRBJ2-5; TRBD1 aligns across 10 bases. Losses at the gene ends were 3 bases for V and 5 bases for J; bases not matched to a gene: 19. CDR3 size: 19 residues. Germline CDR1 is SGHKS and CDR2 is YYEKEE (reference sequence). The CDR3 region has the DNA TGTGCCAGCAGCTCCGCCGGGACAGGGGCTTTCTGGGTGTCGGAGACCCAGTACTTC. Translated, it gives CASSSAGTGAFWVSETQYF.

CDR3 protein: CASSEPQGRISYTF. In DNA form, the CDR3 reads TGTGCCAGCAGTGAACCACAGGGTCGGATTAGCTACACCTTC. The chain is built from TRBV6-1 and TRBJ1-2, with D tentatively TRBD1 (6 bases). Germline CDR1 and CDR2: MNHNS and SASEGT. The CDR3 runs to 14 residues. V was trimmed by 2 bases and J by 9 bases, leaving 16 bases between them.

The chain couples TRBV5-1 to TRBJ2-5, with D perhaps matching TRBD2 (6 bases). CDR1 is SGHRS, CDR2 YFSETQ, per germline. CDR3 length equals 14 residues. Between the trimmed V and J ends, which lost 0 bases and 3 bases, there was a span of 9 bases. CDR3 bases: TGCGCCAGCAGCTTGGCGGGGGTAGAAGAGACCCAGTACTTC. Its protein product is CASSLAGVEETQYF.

CDR3 bases: TGTGCCAGCAGCGTAGGCGGTTGGGAGACCCAGTACTTC. It translates to CASSVGGWETQYF. V gene TRBV9 combines with J gene TRBJ2-5; D unclear. The CDR3 is made up of 13 amino acids. With 0 bases removed from V and 5 bases from J, the gap between germline ends came to 8 bases. Germline CDR1 is SGDLS and CDR2 is YYNGEE. Supplemented by reference TRBV9 and TRBJ2-5, the full variable domain reads DSGVTQTPKHLITATGQRVTLRCSPRSGDLSVYWYQQSLDQGLQFLIQYYNGEERAKGNILERFSAQQFPDLHSELNLSSLELGDSALYFCASSVGGWETQYFGPGTRLLVL.

The rearrangement joins TRBV13 to TRBJ1-2, with D tentatively TRBD1 (6 bases). This CDR3 has 14 amino acids. The germline V gene has CDR1 PRHDT and CDR2 FYEKMQ (reference sequence). V was shortened by 3 bases and J by 2 bases, with 10 bases between the two germline ends. CDR3 DNA: TGTGCCAGCAGCTTGGACAGTCTGAACTATGGCTACACCTTC. Its translation is CASSLDSLNYGYTF.

Points on this clonotype: The junction shows a germline mismatch at one end, possibly a read error. This chain connects TRBV5-1 to TRBJ1-3; D gene uncertain. There are 14 residues in the CDR3. The germline gives CDR1 SGHRS, CDR2 YFSETQ. CDR3 sequence: CASSLDPSGNTIYF. In DNA form, the CDR3 reads TGCGCCAGCAGTTTGGACCCCTCCGGAAACACCATATATTTT.

This clonotype was observed a handful of times. The rearrangement uses TRBV9 and TRBJ2-2, with TRBD2 matching 10 bases. J lost 0 bases, V lost 0 bases, and 2 bases had no gene match. Per the germline V gene, CDR1 is SGDLS and CDR2 is YYNGEE. The CDR3 contains 17 residues. The CDR3, as DNA: TGTGCCAGCAGCGTAGAACTAGCGGGGTCGAACACCGGGGAGCTGTTTTTT. The encoded protein is CASSVELAGSNTGELFF.

This clonotype was recorded a few times. V is TRBV14 and J is TRBJ1-6; TRBD1 aligns across 7 bases. Germline V gene lookup returns CDR1 SGHDN and CDR2 FVKESK. J was trimmed by 10 bases and V by 4 bases; bases with no gene match: 7. This CDR3 has 14 residues. In DNA form, the CDR3 reads TGTGCCAGCAGCCCCACGACAGGGTTCTCACCCCTCCACTTT. The encoded protein is CASSPTTGFSPLHF.

This clonotype was seen a handful of times. The CDR3 reads CASSLSWTPQETQYF. CDR3 nucleotides: TGTGCCAGCAGTTTATCGTGGACGCCCCAAGAGACCCAGTACTTC. This chain joins TRBV27 and TRBJ2-5, with D unresolved. Trimming stripped 0 bases from V and 1 base from J, with 9 bases between. CDR1 and CDR2 (germline): MNHEY, SMNVEV (reference sequence). The CDR3 totals 15 residues.

The chain uses TRBV7-2 and TRBJ2-2, with D hard to call. V gave up 1 base and J gave up 0 bases, with 12 bases separating them. Germline V gene data show CDR1 as SGHTA and CDR2 as FQGNSA. CDR3 length equals 17 residues. CDR3 amino acids: CASSLDYGRSNTGELFF. DNA for the CDR3: TGTGCCAGCAGCTTAGACTACGGGCGATCGAACACCGGGGAGCTGTTTTTT.

The rearrangement joins TRBV6-2 or TRBV6-3 to TRBJ2-1, with D perhaps matching TRBD1 (6 bases). The CDR3 totals 14 residues. V lost 2 bases and J 3 bases, leaving 8 bases between the germline ends. Per germline, CDR1 MNHEY and CDR2 SVGEGT. Here the CDR3 reads CASSYGTNYNEQFF. For the CDR3, the DNA is TGTGCCAGCAGTTACGGGACAAACTACAATGAGCAGTTCTTC.

V usage is TRBV4-1 and J usage is TRBJ1-1; TRBD1 agrees at 8 bases. This CDR3 contains 14 residues. The germline gives CDR1 MGHRA, CDR2 YSYEKL. V lost 7 bases to trimming and J lost 6 bases; unmatched junction nucleotides: 10. The CDR3 is CASTPDRGPSEAFF. The CDR3 bases are TGCGCCAGCACCCCAGACAGGGGACCGTCTGAAGCTTTCTTT.

In this sample, this clonotype turned up many times. This chain uses TRBV10-3 with TRBJ2-4; D uncertain. The V and J ends lost 0 bases and 3 bases respectively, with 6 bases between them. CDR1 is ENHRY and CDR2 is SYGVKD in the germline V gene. This CDR3 region has 14 residues. CDR3 amino acids: CAISESNGKNIQYF. In DNA form, the CDR3 reads TGTGCCATCAGTGAGTCTAACGGCAAAAACATTCAGTACTTC.

This clonotype was observed at least ten times. The gene calls are TRBV7-2 and TRBJ2-7; D assignment may be TRBD1 or TRBD2 (6 bases each). Per the germline V gene, CDR1 is SGHTA and CDR2 is FQGNSA. Trimming took off 2 bases at V and 0 bases at J, with 20 bases between the two ends. The CDR3 length is 18 residues. In nucleotides, the CDR3 is TGTGCCAGCAGCTTAAAATCGTTCGGGGGCCGGGGCTCCTACGAGCAGTACGTC. Its protein product is CASSLKSFGGRGSYEQYV.

This clonotype was counted a few times. The chain employs TRBV11-2 and TRBJ2-3; D perhaps matches TRBD2 (6 bases). The CDR3 runs to 13 residues. V was clipped by 0 bases and J by 10 bases, with 11 bases between them. CDR1 SGHAT and CDR2 FQNNGV come from the germline V gene. CDR3 coding DNA: TGTGCCAGCAGCTTAGATGGGGGGATGGCGCAGTATTTT. Translating it yields CASSLDGGMAQYF. The whole variable domain, filled in from reference TRBV11-2 and TRBJ2-3, reads EAGVAQSPRYKIIEKRQSVAFWCNPISGHATLYWYQQILGQGPKLLIQFQNNGVVDDSQLPKDRFSAERLKGVDSTLKIQPAKLEDSAVYLCASSLDGGMAQYFGPGTRLTVL.

This clonotype appeared many times. This chain uses TRBV3-1 with TRBJ1-6; D call uncertain. The V and J ends lost 0 bases and 4 bases respectively, with 7 bases between them. CDR3 length: 15 residues. The V gene's germline CDR1 is LGHDT and CDR2 YNNKEL (reference sequence). The CDR3 nucleotides are TGTGCCAGCAGCCAAGACCCAGGTTATAATTCACCCCTCCACTTT. Residues: CASSQDPGYNSPLHF.